This T cell receptor beta chain was recovered during a study of response to subunit inactivated influenza vaccine. General study results and limits: Few additional T cells are recruited per seasonal influenza vaccination, authors suggested.

TCRdb redid the calling of the RT-PCR reads with MiXCR, one entry per CDR3 protein. The data contain about 650,000 distinct CDR3 sequences, around 16% of them singletons. The table lists this clonotype with a few counts. The antigen is undetermined. Germline V gene lookup returns CDR1 MGHDK and CDR2 SYGVNS. Trimming cost V 4 bases and J 6 bases, with 13 bases left between them. The CDR3 extends over 13 amino acids. The receptor was isolated from a man aged 50-60 years who received an inactivated influenza vaccine. The V call is TRBV25-1, the J call TRBJ2-7; the D is unclear. The sample was PBMCs from blood, taken roughly 13 days after vaccination. The CDR3, as DNA: TGTGCCAGCAGTGGGGATGTGAGTTTCGAGCAGTACTTC. Encoded protein: CASSGDVSFEQYF.